Below are 12 T cell receptor beta chains sequenced from a single sample in a study of lymphopenia after photon versus proton radiotherapy. The table came from immunoSEQ multiplex PCR; TCRdb's copy has only in-frame clones and leaves some out. The sample lists roughly 49,000 clones, roughly nine tenths occurring once. The starting material was peripheral blood, obtained from a patient treated with photon-based radiotherapy. The receptors shown here come from a middle-aged woman with cholangiocarcinoma.

The CDR3 region has the DNA TGTGCCAGTAGTCCCCAGGGGGAGACAGTCGGCTACACCTTC. It specifies CASSPQGETVGYTF. The chain recombines TRBV19 with TRBJ1-2; TRBD1 aligns across 7 bases. Germline V gene lookup returns CDR1 LNHDA and CDR2 SQIVND (reference sequence). J gave up 8 bases and V 5 bases, and 11 bases lay outside the gene matches. This CDR3 is 14 amino acids long.

This sequence joins TRBV19 and TRBJ1-3; no firm D call. The CDR3 covers 13 residues. Between the trimmed V and J ends, which lost 7 bases and 0 bases, there was a span of 7 bases. Germline assignment: CDR1 LNHDA and CDR2 SQIVND (reference sequence). The CDR3 DNA sequence: TGTGCCAGTACCGAGGACTCTGGAAACACCATATATTTT. It specifies CASTEDSGNTIYF.

This chain connects TRBV4-3 to TRBJ1-6; D call uncertain. V lost 0 bases, J lost 8 bases, and 14 bases lay in between. CDR3 length: 16 residues. Germline-derived CDR1 and CDR2 are LGHNA and YSLEER. The CDR3 reads CASSQDSTGVYSPLHF. CDR3 in DNA: TGCGCCAGCAGCCAAGATAGTACCGGGGTATATTCACCCCTCCACTTT.

The chain employs TRBV7-9 and TRBJ1-4; no clear D gene. The CDR3 spans 15 residues. V lost 0 bases and J 3 bases, leaving 8 bases between the germline ends. Germline CDR1 reads SEHNR; CDR2 reads FQNEAQ (reference sequence). The CDR3 is CASSLAETANEKLFF. The CDR3 DNA follows: TGTGCCAGCAGCTTAGCCGAGACGGCTAATGAAAAACTGTTTTTT. The variable domain in full, with the rest retrieved from reference TRBV7-9 and TRBJ1-4, is DTGVSQNPRHKITKRGQNVTFRCDPISEHNRLYWYRQTLGQGPEFLTYFQNEAQLEKSRLLSDRFSAERPKGSFSTLEIQRTEQGDSAMYLCASSLAETANEKLFFGSGTQLSVL.

The chain joins TRBV27 to TRBJ1-1; D may be TRBD1 (5 bases). Germline V gene sequence: CDR1 MNHEY, CDR2 SMNVEV (reference sequence). Trimming removed 4 bases from V and 1 base from J, with 13 bases in between. The length of the CDR3 is 15 residues. CDR3 amino acids: CASSYQGGTNTEAFF. In DNA form, the CDR3 reads TGTGCCAGCAGTTATCAGGGAGGGACGAACACTGAAGCTTTCTTT.

V gene TRBV28 combines with J gene TRBJ2-2; maybe TRBD1 (5 bases). CDR1 MDHEN and CDR2 SYDVKM come from the germline V gene. CDR3 length: 14 residues. The V end lost 10 bases, the J end lost 1 base, and 13 bases lay between the germline ends. CDR3 protein: CATHSQGNTGELFF. As DNA, the CDR3 is TGTGCCACCCATTCCCAGGGGAACACCGGGGAGCTGTTTTTT.

The chain recombines TRBV5-4 with TRBJ1-2, with D possibly matching TRBD1 (6 bases). Between the trimmed V and J ends, which lost 4 bases and 4 bases, there was a span of 14 bases. CDR1 is SGHNT and CDR2 is YYREEE in the germline V gene (reference sequence). The CDR3 has 14 residues. The chain's CDR3 is CASSPVGASYGYTF. CDR3 DNA sequence: TGTGCCAGCAGCCCCGTGGGGGCTAGCTATGGCTACACCTTC.

The rearrangement links TRBV28 to TRBJ1-2; D possibly corresponds to TRBD1 (5 bases). V was clipped by 7 bases and J by 4 bases, with 7 bases between them. The V gene's germline CDR1 is MDHEN and CDR2 SYDVKM. The length of the CDR3 is 11 residues. The CDR3 sequence is CASKRGYGYTF. The CDR3 coding sequence is TGTGCCAGCAAAAGGGGCTATGGCTACACCTTC.

The chain couples TRBV7-3 to TRBJ1-1; D may be TRBD1 (5 bases). Deletions cut 4 bases from V and 0 bases from J, with 12 bases between. The germline CDR1 and CDR2 sequences are SGHTA and FQGTGA. The CDR3 extends over 15 amino acids. The CDR3 region has the DNA TGTGCCAGCAGCTCCCCCGGGGGTATGAACACTGAAGCTTTCTTT. Protein product: CASSSPGGMNTEAFF.

The gene calls are TRBV27 and TRBJ1-5; D ambiguous. Germline assignment: CDR1 MNHEY and CDR2 SMNVEV (reference sequence). The CDR3 extends over 16 amino acids. Trimming left V 3 bases short and J 3 bases short, with 15 bases between. DNA of the CDR3: TGTGCCAGCAGTTTCCCCCGGGCAAGCCTCAATCAGCCCCAGCATTTT. This gives the protein CASSFPRASLNQPQHF.

V gene TRBV7-8 combines with J gene TRBJ2-7, with TRBD2 identical over 11 bases. The CDR3 is 17 residues long. Germline CDR1 reads SGHVS; CDR2 reads FQNEAQ. Trimming at V came to 1 base and at J to 0 bases, leaving 5 bases not matched to a gene. The CDR3 DNA is TGTGCCAGCAGCTTAGTAGGGACTAGCGGAGGCTCCTACGAGCAGTACTTC. This codes for CASSLVGTSGGSYEQYF.

V and J are TRBV5-4 and TRBJ2-1, with TRBD2 identical over 9 bases. CDR3 size: 14 residues. Germline V gene sequence: CDR1 SGHNT, CDR2 YYREEE (reference sequence). J gave up 9 bases and V 3 bases, and 7 bases lay outside the gene matches. CDR3 DNA: TGTGCCAGCAGCTGGCGGGGGGGCCCCGGTGAGCAGTTCTTC. Its translation: CASSWRGGPGEQFF.